This paragraph reports one TCR beta chain. TCRdb's copy holds only in-frame clones and misses some; the assay was immunoSEQ multiplex PCR. The data show tens of thousands of clones, 93% seen once. Germline V lookup: CDR1 SEHNR, CDR2 FQNEAQ (reference sequence). This CDR3 has 13 residues. Trimming shortened V by 5 bases and J by 7 bases, and 12 bases separated the two germline ends. This record comes from a study of technical replicates of blood from a handful of donors. Material for sequencing was T cells isolated from PBMCs. The clonotype comes from a human donor in good health. This chain uses TRBV7-9 with TRBJ2-1, with TRBD2 as a possible D gene (6 bases). The CDR3 DNA sequence: TGTGCCAGCAGCCCCCGGGACTTAAATGAGCAGTTCTTC. This sequence encodes CASSPRDLNEQFF.